Listed below are T cell receptor beta chains from one sample, sequenced in a study of T cell changes during pregnancy in multiple sclerosis. The method was immunoSEQ multiplex PCR; TCRdb's version includes in-frame clones alone and lacks a portion of them. The table lists about 44,000 clones, 80% to 95% of them singletons. Sample: CD4+ T cells from peripheral blood mononuclear cells, taken in the first trimester of pregnancy. The origin of the receptors is a female donor with multiple sclerosis, enrolled in a pregnancy study. The CDR3 runs from the conserved cysteine through the conserved F or W.

V: TRBV10-2
CDR3: CASSVGSGYIQYF

V: TRBV11-2
CDR3: CASSLEILNPGGAETQYF

V: TRBV7-6
CDR3: CASSSGQNTGELFF

V: TRBV15
CDR3: CATSTYRGATNEKLFF

V: TRBV6-1
CDR3: CASSDRQGQPQHF

V: TRBV4-1
CDR3: CASSQGLAGGGEQFF

V: TRBV4-1
CDR3: CASSQEGGLAKNIQYF

V: TRBV19
CDR3: CASSLRGRWTEAFF

V: TRBV7-9
CDR3: CASSKDNLSYGYTF

V: TRBV5-1
CDR3: CASRVGRLNTEAFF

V: TRBV7-2
CDR3: CASRGAGGSYEQYF

V: TRBV6-5
CDR3: CASRRTGGTGELFF

V: TRBV6-1
CDR3: CASSKDGQGGGQPQHF

V: TRBV7-2
CDR3: CASSRLMGRELFF

V: TRBV6-1
CDR3: CASSAQGSLTIYYNEQFF

V: TRBV28
CDR3: CASKEDSRNTGELFF

V: TRBV7-8
CDR3: CASSSYTGQGTEQYF

V: TRBV28
CDR3: CASSTHRGQETQYF

V: TRBV5-4
CDR3: CASSLDRGPYNEQFF

V: TRBV7-2
CDR3: CATSGGAYNEQFF

V: TRBV7-9
CDR3: CASSFINRDRAYEQYF

V: TRBV2
CDR3: CASRKDRVATDTQYF

V: TRBV5-6
CDR3: CASSLNGAQDTQYF

V: TRBV2
CDR3: CASSDRDEQYF

V: TRBV28
CDR3: CASSFGGLGEKLFF

V: TRBV19
CDR3: CASSIQINYGYTF

V: TRBV27
CDR3: CASGTSGSYNEQFF

V: TRBV11-2
CDR3: CASSWTGGSTEAFF

V: TRBV30
CDR3: CAWSVQSGRTDTQYF

V: TRBV6-5
CDR3: CASSRGTAQAFF

V: TRBV6-5
CDR3: CASSFTNTGELFF

V: TRBV7-2
CDR3: CASRRASSYEQYF

V: TRBV5-1
CDR3: CASSLRTSGSTRDTQYF

V: TRBV27
CDR3: CASSSSLAGGIYTQYF

V: TRBV6-1
CDR3: CASSGYGTSGSLGSYEQYF

V: TRBV5-4
CDR3: CASSEGAGGAVTGELFF

V: TRBV5-1
CDR3: CASTVGQRPLNTEAFF

V: TRBV2
CDR3: CASRGGPTANTGELFF

V: TRBV6-5
CDR3: CASSYSSGRSWGEQYF

V: TRBV19
CDR3: CASSSSLMRNEQYF

V: TRBV6-1
CDR3: CASSARDRAYEQYF

V: TRBV7-9
CDR3: CASSLVTGQSYEQYF

V: TRBV5-1
CDR3: CASEAGFWSNTEAFF

V: TRBV5-6
CDR3: CASSPQGSGSVYTQYF

V: TRBV20-1
CDR3: CSASPGGEQYF

V: TRBV5-1
CDR3: CASSLALLQGNYGYTF

V: TRBV29-1
CDR3: CSVGQGTYQPQHF

V: TRBV19
CDR3: CASTRTGALQQPQHF

V: TRBV11-2
CDR3: CASSLAGSTGELFF